These 30 T cell receptor beta chains originate from one sample sequenced in a study of T cell responses to AZD1222 COVID-19 vaccine. Using immunoSEQ multiplex PCR, the repertoire was profiled, and TCRdb retains in-frame clones only, with some absent. Altogether around 140,000 clones are present, about 90% being singletons, with the ten largest covering 1.6%. This sample comprised peripheral blood, obtained 28 days after the second AZD1222 dose. All receptors come from an adult who received the AZD1222 COVID-19 vaccine.

This clone was recorded only once. The V gene is TRBV28, the J gene TRBJ1-1; D not resolved. The germline V and J ends were trimmed by 7 bases and 3 bases, with 9 bases remaining between them. The germline V gene encodes CDR1 MDHEN and CDR2 SYDVKM. CDR3 length equals 12 residues. CDR3 bases: TGTGCCAGCACCTCGTCCCACACTGAAGCTTTCTTT. It translates to CASTSSHTEAFF.

V usage is TRBV29-1 and J usage is TRBJ2-7; TRBD1 is a possible D gene (5 bases). Trimming removed 4 bases at V and 7 bases at J, with 14 bases between. The CDR3 has 12 residues. The germline V gene has CDR1 SQVTM and CDR2 ANQGSEA. Here the CDR3 reads CSVVLGPNEQYF. The CDR3 coding sequence is TGCAGCGTTGTTCTGGGGCCAAATGAGCAGTACTTC.

This sequence joins TRBV30 and TRBJ2-7; D not resolved. The CDR3 is made up of 14 amino acids. Germline V gives CDR1 GTSNPN, CDR2 SVGIG (reference sequence). Trimming shortened V by 0 bases and J by 0 bases, and 9 bases separated the two germline ends. The CDR3 protein is CAWSVGQFSYEQYF. The CDR3 coding sequence is TGTGCCTGGAGTGTAGGGCAGTTCTCCTACGAGCAGTACTTC.

The chain combines TRBV11-2 with TRBJ2-6; D gene uncertain. Trimming left V 2 bases short and J 0 bases short, with 5 bases between. CDR1 is SGHAT, CDR2 FQNNGV, per germline. The CDR3 sequence is 15 residues long. CDR3 coding DNA: TGTGCCAGCAGCTTATCTGTCTCTGGGGCCAACGTCCTGACTTTC. As protein: CASSLSVSGANVLTF.

The J gene is TRBJ2-1, the V gene TRBV5-6; D remains unclear. From germline, CDR1 is SGHDT and CDR2 YYEEEE. CDR3 size: 13 residues. V was cut by 0 bases and J by 6 bases, with 7 bases left in between. The CDR3: CASSLGRRNEQFF. CDR3 sequence (DNA): TGTGCCAGCAGCTTGGGGAGACGCAATGAGCAGTTCTTC.

The V gene is TRBV6-6, the J gene TRBJ2-5; D is perhaps TRBD1 (6 bases). Germline V gene lookup returns CDR1 MNHNY and CDR2 SVGAGI (reference sequence). Trimming took 5 bases from V and 4 from J, leaving 14 bases between them. There are 14 residues in the CDR3. CDR3 residues: CASSLVRGRETQYF. The CDR3 nucleotides read TGTGCCAGCAGTCTTGTGAGGGGGAGAGAGACCCAGTACTTC.

V gene TRBV24-1 combines with J gene TRBJ1-2; 11 nucleotides match TRBD1. The germline V gene encodes CDR1 KGHDR and CDR2 SFDVKD. The CDR3 sequence is 13 residues long. Trimming cost V 10 bases and J 7 bases; bases outside gene matches: 7. CDR3 in DNA: TGTGCCACTGCCGGGACAGGGGGAGGTGGCTACACCTTC. Encoded protein: CATAGTGGGGYTF.

The rearrangement links TRBV24-1 to TRBJ1-4; D remains ambiguous. V lost 4 bases and J lost 7, with 9 bases in between. In germline, CDR1 is KGHDR, CDR2 SFDVKD. The CDR3 is 13 residues long. In nucleotides, the CDR3 is TGTGCCACCAGTGAGGGAAAGAGTGAAAAACTGTTTTTT. This translates into CATSEGKSEKLFF.

This clone occurred a few times. CDR3 sequence (DNA): TGTGCCAGCGGGACAGGAGTGGGAGACGAGCAGTACTTC. It specifies CASGTGVGDEQYF. The chain links TRBV7-9 to TRBJ2-7; 8 bases are a match to TRBD1. V trimming: 8 bases; J trimming: 5 bases; junction bases outside the gene matches: 8. The CDR3 runs to 13 residues. Looked up from germline, CDR1 is SEHNR and CDR2 is FQNEAQ (reference sequence).

The chain uses TRBV5-1 and TRBJ1-4; weak D call: TRBD1 (5 bases). Trimming took off 4 bases at V and 0 bases at J, with 10 bases between the two ends. The CDR3 contains 15 residues. Germline V lookup: CDR1 SGHRS, CDR2 YFSETQ. CDR3 DNA sequence: TGCGCCAGCAGCACCCTGGGGGCAACTAATGAAAAACTGTTTTTT. This gives the protein CASSTLGATNEKLFF.

The V gene is TRBV6-5, the J gene TRBJ1-6; weak D call: TRBD1 (6 bases). CDR3 length: 15 residues. The V gene's germline CDR1 is MNHEY and CDR2 SVGAGI. V lost 6 bases and J 8 bases, leaving 17 bases between the germline ends. The CDR3 DNA sequence: TGTGCCAGCAGCCCCATTCAGGGGAAGTATTCACCCCTCCACTTT. This sequence encodes CASSPIQGKYSPLHF.

The rearrangement uses TRBV30 and TRBJ1-4, with D perhaps TRBD1 (5 bases). Germline CDR1 and CDR2: GTSNPN and SVGIG (reference sequence). V was clipped by 3 bases and J by 8 bases, with 16 bases between them. This CDR3 has 14 residues. CDR3 DNA: TGTGCCTGGAGGGGACCTCCCAGCGAGGAAAAACTGTTTTTT. Translation: CAWRGPPSEEKLFF.

The chain combines TRBV25-1 with TRBJ1-1; D is possibly TRBD1 (5 bases). Per the germline V gene, CDR1 is MGHDK and CDR2 is SYGVNS. This CDR3 has 14 amino acids. Deletions cut 1 base from V and 9 bases from J, with 15 bases between. The CDR3 region is CASSEWGQGGKAFF. CDR3 DNA sequence: TGTGCCAGCAGTGAATGGGGCCAGGGTGGAAAAGCTTTCTTT.

The chain joins TRBV7-2 to TRBJ1-5, with D maybe TRBD1 (5 bases). Deletions cut 1 base from V and 8 bases from J, with 15 bases between. The length of the CDR3 is 15 residues. Per the germline V gene, CDR1 is SGHTA and CDR2 is FQGNSA. The CDR3 loop reads CASSLDRRDGEPQHF. CDR3 bases: TGTGCCAGCAGCTTAGATCGCAGGGATGGTGAGCCCCAGCATTTT.

The chain couples TRBV4-1 to TRBJ2-1; a possible D gene is TRBD2 (7 bases). This CDR3 contains 16 residues. V was trimmed by 6 bases and J by 2 bases, leaving 17 bases between them. Germline CDR1 and CDR2: MGHRA and YSYEKL. The CDR3 loop reads CASREVRGGPYNEQFF. The CDR3 nucleotides read TGCGCCAGCAGGGAGGTGAGGGGGGGGCCCTACAATGAGCAGTTCTTC.

The rearrangement uses TRBV25-1 and TRBJ2-2; D not resolved. CDR3 length: 14 residues. V was shortened by 4 bases and J by 6 bases, with 12 bases between the two germline ends. Looked up from germline, CDR1 is MGHDK and CDR2 is SYGVNS. The CDR3 protein is CASSAVGVAGELFF. CDR3 DNA sequence: TGTGCCAGCAGTGCGGTAGGAGTTGCCGGGGAGCTGTTTTTT.

The chain joins TRBV2 to TRBJ2-1; a possible D gene is TRBD2 (6 bases). Germline assignment: CDR1 SNHLY and CDR2 FYNNEI. This CDR3 has 15 amino acids. Trimming removed 2 bases from V and 0 bases from J, with 8 bases in between. The CDR3 reads CASSETSRSYNEQFF. In DNA, the CDR3 is TGTGCCAGCAGTGAAACTAGCCGCTCCTACAATGAGCAGTTCTTC.

The chain uses TRBV18 and TRBJ1-4; D gene uncertain. From germline, CDR1 is KGHSH and CDR2 LQKENI. CDR3 size: 15 residues. Trimming took off 10 bases at V and 8 bases at J, with 23 bases between the two ends. CDR3 amino acids: CAKRPMRADEEKLFF. In DNA form, the CDR3 reads TGTGCCAAAAGACCAATGCGAGCGGACGAAGAAAAACTGTTTTTT.

This chain links TRBV7-6 with TRBJ2-3, with TRBD2 identical over 9 bases. V shed 7 bases, J shed 4 bases, and the junction held 9 bases outside the gene matches. The CDR3 sequence is 15 residues long. Germline V gene lookup returns CDR1 SGHVS and CDR2 FNYEAQ. The CDR3 is CASTPGGGAADTQYF. CDR3 nucleotides: TGTGCCAGCACCCCGGGCGGGGGGGCAGCAGATACGCAGTATTTT.

The chain has TRBV6-5 and TRBJ1-2; maybe TRBD1 (5 bases). Germline values: CDR1 MNHEY, CDR2 SVGAGI. This CDR3 spans 14 amino acids. The V end was cut by 2 bases, the J end by 4 bases, with 11 bases between. CDR3: CASSYGGVGYGYTF. DNA of the CDR3: TGTGCCAGCAGTTACGGGGGGGTTGGCTATGGCTACACCTTC.

The chain links TRBV7-9 to TRBJ2-1; TRBD2 matches at 8 bases. Germline V gives CDR1 SEHNR, CDR2 FQNEAQ (reference sequence). CDR3 length: 15 residues. V was pared by 7 bases and J by 6 bases, with 11 bases of the junction left unmatched. This CDR3 is CASTVGSSGFNEQFF. CDR3 nucleotides: TGTGCCAGCACCGTGGGGTCTAGCGGGTTCAATGAGCAGTTCTTC.

CDR3 loop: CAWSNTGTPNEQFF. CDR3 in DNA: TGTGCCTGGAGTAACACCGGGACCCCAAATGAGCAGTTCTTC. The chain employs TRBV30 and TRBJ2-1; the D call may be TRBD1 or TRBD2 (5 bases each). V was pared by 2 bases and J by 7 bases, with 15 bases between. Germline CDR1 and CDR2: GTSNPN and SVGIG (reference sequence). The CDR3 sequence is 14 residues long. Looking up the rest from reference TRBV30 and TRBJ2-1 gives the full variable domain: SQTIHQWPATLVQPVGSPLSLECTVEGTSNPNLYWYRQAAGRGLQLLFYSVGIGQISSEVPQNLSASRPQDRQFILSSKKLLLSDSGFYLCAWSNTGTPNEQFFGPGTRLTVL.

The chain is built from TRBV7-8 and TRBJ1-1; TRBD1 might be the D (5 bases). Trimming took off 5 bases at V and 3 bases at J, with 16 bases between the two ends. Per the germline V gene, CDR1 is SGHVS and CDR2 is FQNEAQ. The CDR3 is made up of 15 amino acids. The CDR3: CASSGWGYADTEAFF. The DNA for the CDR3 is TGTGCCAGCAGCGGGTGGGGGTACGCTGACACTGAAGCTTTCTTT. Full variable domain (rest looked up from reference TRBV7-8 and TRBJ1-1): GAGVSQSPRYKVAKRGQDVALRCDPISGHVSLFWYQQALGQGPEFLTYFQNEAQLDKSGLPSDRFFAERPEGSVSTLKIQRTQQEDSAVYLCASSGWGYADTEAFFGQGTRLTVV.

This clone came up a few times. The chain recombines TRBV4-2 with TRBJ2-2; 13 positions match TRBD2. The CDR3 sequence is 16 residues long. Germline V gene lookup returns CDR1 LGHNA and CDR2 YNFKEQ. Trimming took 5 bases from V and 3 from J; bases not matched to a gene: 3. The CDR3 bases are TGTGCCAGCAGCAGGACTAGCGGGAGAGACACCGGGGAGCTGTTTTTT. Amino acids: CASSRTSGRDTGELFF.

This clone was observed once. The genes are TRBV4-2 and TRBJ1-3; D remains ambiguous. Germline V gives CDR1 LGHNA, CDR2 YNFKEQ. Trimming took 0 bases from V and 4 from J, leaving 16 bases between them. The CDR3 consists of 17 residues. The CDR3 DNA follows: TGTGCCAGCAGCCAAGATCCCGGCTCAGCCACGGGAAACACCATATATTTT. Residues: CASSQDPGSATGNTIYF.

The chain recombines TRBV19 with TRBJ1-5, with a possible D match to TRBD1 (5 bases). In germline, CDR1 is LNHDA, CDR2 SQIVND (reference sequence). The V and J ends lost 6 bases and 6 bases respectively, with 12 bases between them. The CDR3 covers 13 residues. CDR3 sequence (DNA): TGTGCCAGTAGCCAGGGACCGAGTCAGCCCCAGCATTTT. Residues: CASSQGPSQPQHF.

This rearrangement joins TRBV5-6 to TRBJ1-2; D not resolved. The CDR3 has 13 amino acids. CDR1 is SGHDT and CDR2 is YYEEEE in the germline V gene. V was shortened by 1 base and J by 5 bases, with 9 bases between the two germline ends. The CDR3 DNA reads TGTGCCAGCAGCTTGTCGCGCCGTTATGGCTACACCTTC. Its translation: CASSLSRRYGYTF.

This clone was seen once. This rearrangement joins TRBV28 to TRBJ2-6; tentative D call: TRBD1 (5 bases). V shed 5 bases and J shed 4 bases, with 12 bases lying between them. Germline loops: CDR1 MDHEN, CDR2 SYDVKM. This CDR3 region has 15 residues. DNA for the CDR3: TGTGCCAGCAGTAAGGGGCTGACCGGGGCCAACGTCCTGACTTTC. Translation gives CASSKGLTGANVLTF. The full variable domain, in which reference TRBV28 and TRBJ2-6 provide the parts outside the CDR3, is DVKVTQSSRYLVKRTGEKVFLECVQDMDHENMFWYRQDPGLGLRLIYFSYDVKMKEKGDIPEGYSVSREKKERFSLILESASTNQTSMYLCASSKGLTGANVLTFGAGSRLTVL.

This clone was recorded once. The chain has TRBV30 and TRBJ2-1, with TRBD2 as a possible D gene (5 bases). Per germline, CDR1 GTSNPN and CDR2 SVGIG (reference sequence). Deletions cut 1 base from V and 1 base from J, with 11 bases between. The CDR3 totals 15 residues. CDR3 in DNA: TGTGCCTGGAGTGATTTCGGACTGTCCTACAATGAGCAGTTCTTC. This translates into CAWSDFGLSYNEQFF.

The chain links TRBV7-6 to TRBJ2-7; perhaps TRBD2 as D (6 bases). The CDR3 is 15 residues long. Trimming took 1 base from V and 5 from J, leaving 15 bases between them. Germline CDR1 is SGHVS and CDR2 is FNYEAQ. The CDR3 protein is CASSLGSGEWNEQYF. CDR3 in DNA: TGTGCCAGCAGCTTAGGTTCGGGAGAATGGAACGAGCAGTACTTC.